The 21 T cell receptor beta chains reported below all come from one sample, sequenced in a study of OX40 agonist ivuxolimab in advanced cancers. This table comes from immunoSEQ multiplex PCR, and its TCRdb copy is limited to in-frame clones, with some not included. The data show approximately 76,000 clones, about 90% seen once. The material was CD4+ or CD8+ T cells sorted from blood, obtained in a trial of the OX40 agonist ivuxolimab. These receptors all come from an adult with an advanced solid tumor such as melanoma, head and neck, liver or kidney cancer.

This chain joins TRBV6-6 and TRBJ1-1, with 9 bases aligning to TRBD1. V was clipped by 0 bases and J by 3 bases; unmatched bases: 2. In germline, CDR1 is MNHNY, CDR2 SVGAGI (reference sequence). CDR3 length: 15 residues. This CDR3 reads CASSYSGQGYTEAFF. The CDR3 bases are TGTGCCAGCAGTTACTCGGGACAGGGTTACACTGAAGCTTTCTTT.

The chain is built from TRBV28 and TRBJ2-3; D perhaps matches TRBD1 (5 bases). CDR1 and CDR2 (germline): MDHEN, SYDVKM. The CDR3 covers 12 residues. V gave up 7 bases and J gave up 1 base, with 6 bases separating them. The CDR3, as DNA: TGTGCCAGCATAGGGGGCACAGATACGCAGTATTTT. It encodes CASIGGTDTQYF.

The V and J genes are TRBV11-3 and TRBJ2-7, with 10 bases identical to TRBD1. This CDR3 contains 15 residues. Losses at the gene ends were 6 bases for V and 4 bases for J; bases not matched to a gene: 9. CDR1 is SGHNT, CDR2 YENEEA, per germline. CDR3 sequence: CASSFDGGQGYEQYF. The CDR3 nucleotides are TGTGCCAGCAGTTTTGACGGGGGACAGGGGTACGAGCAGTACTTC.

The rearrangement joins TRBV7-2 to TRBJ2-5, with D uncertain. V shed 4 bases and J shed 2 bases, with 8 bases lying between them. CDR3 length: 13 residues. Per the germline V gene, CDR1 is SGHTA and CDR2 is FQGNSA. The CDR3 loop is CASSYFEQETQYF. Written as DNA, the CDR3 is TGTGCCAGCAGCTATTTTGAACAAGAGACCCAGTACTTC.

The chain employs TRBV9 and TRBJ1-1; 7 bases are shared with TRBD1. Germline values: CDR1 SGDLS, CDR2 YYNGEE. The CDR3 covers 13 residues. The J segment lost 5 bases and the V segment lost 4 bases, leaving 5 bases of the junction unmatched. CDR3 in DNA: TGTGCCAGCAGCAAACGACAGGGAACTGAAGCTTTCTTT. As protein: CASSKRQGTEAFF.

With respect to this clone: The junction shows a germline mismatch at one end, possibly a read error. The rearrangement links TRBV27 to TRBJ2-7; D is unclear. This CDR3 contains 14 residues. Looked up from germline, CDR1 is MNHEY and CDR2 is SMNVEV (reference sequence). Written as DNA, the CDR3 is TGTGCCAGCAGTCTATCCCAGATCCCCTACGAGCAGTACTTC. This sequence encodes CASSLSQIPYEQYF.

The chain recombines TRBV7-9 with TRBJ1-1, with no clear D. Germline assignment: CDR1 SEHNR and CDR2 FQNEAQ (reference sequence). Trimming took 5 bases from V and 1 from J, leaving 8 bases between them. The CDR3 is 13 residues long. CDR3 region: CASSTQQNTEAFF. The CDR3 DNA is TGTGCCAGCAGCACACAGCAGAACACTGAAGCTTTCTTT.

This clone is a singleton in its sample. The rearrangement joins TRBV7-2 to TRBJ2-7; tentative D call: TRBD2 (5 bases). V gave up 6 bases and J gave up 3 bases, with 12 bases separating them. CDR3 length equals 13 residues. Germline CDR1 is SGHTA and CDR2 is FQGNSA. CDR3 in DNA: TGTGCCAGCAGTTCCACAACTAGCTACGAGCAGTACTTC. Translated, it gives CASSSTTSYEQYF. Together with reference TRBV7-2 and TRBJ2-7, the CDR3 gives the full variable domain: GAGVSQSPSNKVTEKGKDVELRCDPISGHTALYWYRQSLGQGLEFLIYFQGNSAPDKSGLPSDRFSAERTGGSVSTLTIQRTQQEDSAVYLCASSSTTSYEQYFGPGTRLTVT.

The chain uses TRBV5-1 and TRBJ2-3; 9 bases fit TRBD1. Germline trimming cut 0 bases from V and 2 bases from J; bases unmatched to any gene: 16. Germline V CDR1 and CDR2: SGHRS, YFSETQ. There are 20 residues in the CDR3. In DNA form, the CDR3 reads TGCGCCAGCAGCTTGGTATTCGGGACAGGGAGATCCGGCGACACAGATACGCAGTATTTT. It codes for CASSLVFGTGRSGDTDTQYF.

The chain combines TRBV5-1 with TRBJ2-5, with D maybe TRBD1 (5 bases). This CDR3 region has 14 residues. Germline lookup yields CDR1 SGHRS and CDR2 YFSETQ. V was pared by 1 base and J by 2 bases, with 9 bases between. The CDR3 DNA sequence: TGCGCCAGCAGCTTGAAGGGGTCACAAGAGACCCAGTACTTC. Translation gives CASSLKGSQETQYF.

The chain is built from TRBV28 and TRBJ2-7; the D gene is possibly TRBD1 (6 bases). Trimming left V 5 bases short and J 1 base short, with 12 bases between. The germline CDR1 and CDR2 sequences are MDHEN and SYDVKM. CDR3 length: 14 residues. The CDR3 loop reads CASSVLQGSYEQYF. CDR3 sequence (DNA): TGTGCCAGCAGTGTACTACAGGGTTCCTACGAGCAGTACTTC.

V usage is TRBV7-2 and J usage is TRBJ2-7, with D uncertain. Germline V gene sequence: CDR1 SGHTA, CDR2 FQGNSA. The CDR3 extends over 11 amino acids. The V and J ends lost 8 bases and 3 bases respectively, with 8 bases between them. CDR3 amino acids: CASSNRYEQYF. The DNA for the CDR3 is TGTGCCAGCTCAAATCGCTACGAGCAGTACTTC. The whole variable domain, remainder taken from reference TRBV7-2 and TRBJ2-7, is GAGVSQSPSNKVTEKGKDVELRCDPISGHTALYWYRQSLGQGLEFLIYFQGNSAPDKSGLPSDRFSAERTGGSVSTLTIQRTQQEDSAVYLCASSNRYEQYFGPGTRLTVT.

The rearrangement links TRBV25-1 to TRBJ2-3, with TRBD1 matching 9 bases. The CDR3 loop spans 17 amino acids. J gave up 3 bases and V 0 bases, and 7 bases lay outside the gene matches. Germline CDR1 is MGHDK and CDR2 is SYGVNS. The CDR3: CASSEYMGQGWTDTQYF. DNA of the CDR3: TGTGCCAGCAGTGAATATATGGGACAGGGTTGGACAGATACGCAGTATTTT.

The chain joins TRBV7-9 to TRBJ1-2, with D possibly matching TRBD1 (6 bases). V lost 4 bases and J 0 bases, leaving 12 bases between the germline ends. The CDR3 covers 15 residues. Germline V gene sequence: CDR1 SEHNR, CDR2 FQNEAQ (reference sequence). CDR3 sequence reads: CASSSTGLANYGYTF. CDR3 DNA sequence: TGTGCCAGCAGCTCCACAGGGTTGGCTAACTATGGCTACACCTTC.

The genes are TRBV19 and TRBJ1-5; 8 nucleotides align to TRBD1. The CDR3 sequence is 16 residues long. The germline gives CDR1 LNHDA, CDR2 SQIVND (reference sequence). The V and J ends lost 4 bases and 2 bases, in that order; junction bases with no gene match: 7. This CDR3 reads CASSTLGQGGNQPQHF. CDR3 nucleotide sequence: TGTGCCAGTAGTACCTTAGGACAGGGCGGCAATCAGCCCCAGCATTTT.

The genes are TRBV27 and TRBJ2-7; D possibly uses TRBD1 or TRBD2 (5 bases each). CDR1 is MNHEY and CDR2 is SMNVEV in the germline V gene (reference sequence). The length of the CDR3 is 14 residues. V lost 1 base to trimming and J lost 2 bases, with 9 bases between them. The CDR3 DNA reads TGTGCCAGCAGTTTATGGGACGGGGCCTACGAGCAGTACTTC. Amino acid sequence: CASSLWDGAYEQYF.

The gene calls are TRBV7-8 and TRBJ1-3; perhaps TRBD1 as D (5 bases). The length of the CDR3 is 16 residues. The V gene lost 5 bases and the J gene lost 0 bases, with 14 bases spanning the gap. The germline gives CDR1 SGHVS, CDR2 FQNEAQ. CDR3 coding DNA: TGTGCCAGCAGCCCCCAAGGACAAGTCTCTGGAAACACCATATATTTT. It specifies CASSPQGQVSGNTIYF.

This clone appeared once. The chain uses TRBV5-4 and TRBJ2-3; D possibly uses TRBD1 or TRBD2 (5 bases each). Trimming pared 4 bases from V and 5 bases from J, leaving 20 bases between. Per the germline V gene, CDR1 is SGHNT and CDR2 is YYREEE (reference sequence). The CDR3 length is 16 residues. Here the CDR3 DNA reads TGTGCCAGCAGCGCCCCGGGACGCCGGGCGGTAGATACGCAGTATTTT. It specifies CASSAPGRRAVDTQYF. Combining the CDR3 with reference TRBV5-4 and TRBJ2-3 gives the whole variable domain ETGVTQSPTHLIKTRGQQVTLRCSSQSGHNTVSWYQQALGQGPQFIFQYYREEENGRGNFPPRFSGLQFPNYSSELNVNALELDDSALYLCASSAPGRRAVDTQYFGPGTRLTVL.

This rearrangement joins TRBV14 to TRBJ2-7; D may correspond to TRBD1 or TRBD2 (5 bases each). The CDR3 loop spans 14 amino acids. Between the trimmed V and J ends, which lost 4 bases and 3 bases, there was a span of 13 bases. Germline assignment: CDR1 SGHDN and CDR2 FVKESK. The CDR3, as DNA: TGTGCCAGCAGCCTTCCGGGACGGCACTACGAGCAGTACTTC. Translation: CASSLPGRHYEQYF.

V is TRBV4-1 and J is TRBJ2-7; 7 nucleotides align to TRBD1. Germline lookup yields CDR1 MGHRA and CDR2 YSYEKL. Unmatched junction bases numbered 10, after V lost 4 bases and J lost 4 bases. The CDR3 consists of 15 residues. The CDR3: CASSLQDRAEYEQYF. DNA for the CDR3: TGCGCCAGCAGCCTCCAAGACAGGGCCGAATACGAGCAGTACTTC.

V usage is TRBV9 and J usage is TRBJ2-1; TRBD2 aligns across 11 bases. CDR1 is SGDLS and CDR2 is YYNGEE in the germline V gene. The CDR3 loop spans 15 amino acids. V lost 4 bases to trimming and J lost 2 bases; unmatched junction nucleotides: 2. The CDR3 protein is CASSLLAGAYNEQFF. DNA of the CDR3: TGTGCCAGCAGCTTACTAGCGGGGGCCTACAATGAGCAGTTCTTC. The whole variable domain, filled in from reference TRBV9 and TRBJ2-1, reads DSGVTQTPKHLITATGQRVTLRCSPRSGDLSVYWYQQSLDQGLQFLIQYYNGEERAKGNILERFSAQQFPDLHSELNLSSLELGDSALYFCASSLLAGAYNEQFFGPGTRLTVL.